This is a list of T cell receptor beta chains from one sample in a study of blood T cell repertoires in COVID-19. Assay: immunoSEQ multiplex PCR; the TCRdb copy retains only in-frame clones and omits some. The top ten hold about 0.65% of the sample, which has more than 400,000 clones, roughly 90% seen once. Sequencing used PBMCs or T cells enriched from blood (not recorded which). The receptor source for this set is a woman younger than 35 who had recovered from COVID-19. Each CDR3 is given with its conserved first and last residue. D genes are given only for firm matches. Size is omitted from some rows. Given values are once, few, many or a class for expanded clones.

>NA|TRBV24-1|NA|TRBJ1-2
CATSESQGAGYTF
TGTGCCACCAGTGAGTCTCAGGGTGCTGGCTACACCTTC
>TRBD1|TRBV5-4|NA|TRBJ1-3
CASSPGTGREGNTIYF
TGTGCCAGCAGCCCAGGGACAGGGCGGGAAGGAAACACCATATATTTT
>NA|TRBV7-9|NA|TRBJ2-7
CASSLKGVGNEQYF
TGTGCCAGCAGCTTAAAAGGGGTTGGGAACGAGCAGTACTTC
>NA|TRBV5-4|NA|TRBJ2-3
CASSFGTGEQYF
TGTGCCAGCAGCTTTGGTACTGGTGAGCAGTATTTT
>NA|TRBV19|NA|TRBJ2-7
CASGPREGSPPEQYF
TGTGCCAGTGGCCCCAGGGAAGGGTCACCACCGGAGCAGTACTTC
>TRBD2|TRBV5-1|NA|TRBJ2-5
CASSLAGLQETQYF
TGCGCCAGCAGCTTAGCGGGGTTACAAGAGACCCAGTACTTC
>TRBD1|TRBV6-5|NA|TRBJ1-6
CASSYSQTGGRPLHF
TGTGCCAGCAGTTACTCCCAGACAGGGGGGAGACCCCTCCACTTT
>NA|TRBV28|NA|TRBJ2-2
CASRTGLSNTGELFF
TGTGCCAGCAGGACCGGACTCTCTAACACCGGGGAGCTGTTTTTT
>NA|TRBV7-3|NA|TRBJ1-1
CASSYWRDTEAFF
TGTGCCAGCAGCTACTGGCGGGACACTGAAGCTTTCTTT
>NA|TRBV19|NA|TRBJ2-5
CASSIVGGSGETQYF
TGTGCCAGTAGTATAGTCGGGGGAAGTGGTGAGACCCAGTACTTC
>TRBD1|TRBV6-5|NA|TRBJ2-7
CASTTGGNSYEQYF
TGTGCCAGCACAACAGGGGGGAACTCCTACGAGCAGTACTTC
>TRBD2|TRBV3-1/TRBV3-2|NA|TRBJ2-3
CASSQGLAEGGDTQYF
TGTGCCAGCAGCCAGGGACTAGCGGAGGGTGGGGATACGCAGTATTTT
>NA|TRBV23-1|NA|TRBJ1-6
CASSQLNVNGRIPLHF
TGCGCCAGCAGTCAATTGAACGTAAATGGCCGAATTCCCCTCCACTTT
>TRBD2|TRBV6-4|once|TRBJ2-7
CASRSGGRARYEQYF
TGTGCCAGCAGGAGCGGCGGGAGGGCGCGGTACGAGCAGTACTTC
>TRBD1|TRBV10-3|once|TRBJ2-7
CAITSGQAHEQYF
TGTGCCATCACGTCAGGACAGGCCCACGAGCAGTACTTC
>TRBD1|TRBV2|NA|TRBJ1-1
CASSLDRASNTEAFF
TGTGCCAGCAGTCTTGACAGGGCGTCGAACACTGAAGCTTTCTTT
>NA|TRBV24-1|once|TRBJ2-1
CATSVGREVDEQFF
TGTGCCACCAGTGTAGGCAGGGAGGTGGATGAGCAGTTCTTC
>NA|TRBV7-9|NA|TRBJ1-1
CASSTHRELGNTEAFF
TGTGCCAGCAGCACCCACAGGGAGCTGGGGAACACTGAAGCTTTCTTT
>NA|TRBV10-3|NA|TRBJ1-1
CAISIQGGGTEAFF
TGTGCCATCAGTATACAGGGTGGGGGCACTGAAGCTTTCTTT
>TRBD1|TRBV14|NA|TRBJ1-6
CASSQLGQGNNSPLHF
TGTGCCAGCAGCCAGCTGGGACAGGGGAATAATTCACCCCTCCACTTT
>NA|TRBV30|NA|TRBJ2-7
CAWSSQGYEQYF
TGTGCCTGGAGTTCCCAGGGCTACGAGCAGTACTTC
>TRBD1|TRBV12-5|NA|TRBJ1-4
CASGSGQPGQGHEKLFF
TGTGCTAGTGGTTCGGGCCAGCCGGGACAGGGACATGAAAAACTGTTTTTT
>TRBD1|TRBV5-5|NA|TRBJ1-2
CASSLDQGGYGYTF
TGTGCCAGCAGCTTGGATCAGGGGGGATATGGCTACACCTTC
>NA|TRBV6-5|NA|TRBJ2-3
CASSPRRRGDTQYF
TGTGCCAGCAGTCCTCGACGGCGGGGAGATACGCAGTATTTT
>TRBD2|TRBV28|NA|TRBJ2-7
CASSRSGGGYYEQYF
TGTGCCAGCAGCCGTAGCGGGGGAGGATACTACGAGCAGTACTTC
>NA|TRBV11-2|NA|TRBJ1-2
CASSSSDRDIALGYTF
TGTGCCAGCAGCTCATCCGACCGGGACATTGCCCTTGGCTACACCTTC
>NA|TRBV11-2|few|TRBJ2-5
CATTRGYQETQYF
TGTGCCACCACCCGGGGGTATCAAGAGACCCAGTACTTC
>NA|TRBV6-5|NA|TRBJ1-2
CASQGNYGYTF
TGTGCCAGCCAGGGGAACTATGGCTACACCTTC
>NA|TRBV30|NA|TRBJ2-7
CAWSVGDTYEQYF
TGTGCCTGGAGTGTGGGGGACACCTACGAGCAGTACTTC
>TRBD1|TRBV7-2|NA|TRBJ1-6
CASSYRGFNSPLHF
TGTGCCAGCAGCTACAGGGGGTTCAATTCACCCCTCCACTTT
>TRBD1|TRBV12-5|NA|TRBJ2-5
CASADRTGEETQYF
TGTGCTAGTGCCGACCGGACAGGGGAAGAGACCCAGTACTTC
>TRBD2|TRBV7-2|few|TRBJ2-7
CASSPAQRGDPYEQYF
TGTGCCAGCAGCCCAGCGCAGCGGGGGGACCCCTACGAGCAGTACTTC
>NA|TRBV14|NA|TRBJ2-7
CASSQIWTDFGEQYF
TGTGCCAGCAGCCAGATTTGGACGGACTTCGGGGAGCAGTACTTC
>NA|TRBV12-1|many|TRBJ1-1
CASSFSQGDRTPF
TGTGCCAGCAGCTTTAGTCAGGGTGACAGGACTCCCTTT
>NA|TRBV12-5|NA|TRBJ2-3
CASGRMADTQYF
TGTGCTAGTGGGCGTATGGCAGATACGCAGTATTTT
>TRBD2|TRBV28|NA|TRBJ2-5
CASSSRWTSGVPEETQYF
TGTGCCAGCAGCTCCCGATGGACTAGCGGGGTCCCCGAGGAGACCCAGTACTTC
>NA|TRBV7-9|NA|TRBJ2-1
CASSLERGRSYNEQFF
TGTGCCAGCAGCTTAGAGCGAGGAAGGTCCTACAATGAGCAGTTCTTC
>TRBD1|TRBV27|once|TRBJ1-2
CASSLSRTGNYGYTF
TGTGCCAGCAGTTTATCCCGGACAGGGAACTATGGCTACACCTTC
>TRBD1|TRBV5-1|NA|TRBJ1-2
CASSLAGAQGALGDYGYTF
TGCGCCAGCAGCTTAGCTGGGGCGCAGGGGGCTCTGGGTGACTATGGCTACACCTTC
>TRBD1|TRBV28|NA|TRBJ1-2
CASSQGGQSYGYTF
TGTGCCAGCAGCCAAGGGGGACAGTCATATGGCTACACCTTC
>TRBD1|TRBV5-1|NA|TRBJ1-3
CASSPGGQGALGNTIYF
TGCGCCAGCAGCCCCGGGGGACAGGGGGCGCTTGGAAACACCATATATTTT
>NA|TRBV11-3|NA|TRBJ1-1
CATPLEAFF
TGTGCCACCCCTCTTGAAGCTTTCTTT
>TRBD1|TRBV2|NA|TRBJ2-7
CASTGQVGSYEQYF
TGTGCCAGCACCGGACAGGTGGGGTCCTACGAGCAGTACTTC
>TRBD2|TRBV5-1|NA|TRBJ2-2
CASSLPRGDGDTGELFF
TGCGCCAGCAGCTTGCCGCGGGGGGACGGAGACACCGGGGAGCTGTTTTTT
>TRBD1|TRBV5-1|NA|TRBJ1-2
CASSLDRGQLTGNYGYTF
TGCGCCAGCAGCTTGGACAGGGGGCAGCTTACTGGTAACTATGGCTACACCTTC
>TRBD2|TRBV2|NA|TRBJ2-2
CASGPGLAGGGTGELFF
TGTGCCAGCGGACCGGGACTAGCGGGGGGAGGAACCGGGGAGCTGTTTTTT
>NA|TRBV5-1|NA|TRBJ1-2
CASSLAGRRDDLWYGYTF
TGCGCCAGCAGCTTGGCGGGGCGGAGGGATGACCTTTGGTATGGCTACACCTTC
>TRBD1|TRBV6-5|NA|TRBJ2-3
CASTYSGTGEVQYF
TGTGCCAGCACCTACTCCGGGACAGGAGAGGTGCAGTATTTT
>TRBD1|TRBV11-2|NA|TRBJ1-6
CASSLTGEGSPLHF
TGTGCCAGCAGCTTGACAGGGGAAGGGTCACCCCTCCACTTT
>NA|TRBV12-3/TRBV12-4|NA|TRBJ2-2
CASSFVVTGELFF
TGTGCCAGCAGTTTTGTAGTTACCGGGGAGCTGTTTTTT
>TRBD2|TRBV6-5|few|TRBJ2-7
CASSYDMGGEQYF
TGTGCCAGCAGTTACGACATGGGGGGGGAGCAGTACTTC
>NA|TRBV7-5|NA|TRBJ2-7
CARLSDRGARSPYEQYF
TGTGCCCGCCTATCAGACAGGGGGGCACGGTCCCCCTACGAGCAGTACTTC
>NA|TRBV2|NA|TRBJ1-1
CASSSRVNTEAFF
TGTGCCAGCAGTTCCCGGGTGAACACTGAAGCTTTCTTT
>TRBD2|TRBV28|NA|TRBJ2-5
CASSLVWGGTSEKETQYF
TGTGCCAGCAGTTTAGTTTGGGGGGGGACGTCGGAAAAAGAGACCCAGTACTTC
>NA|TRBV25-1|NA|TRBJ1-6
CASSMPGLNSPLHF
TGTGCCAGCAGTATGCCAGGGCTTAATTCACCCCTCCACTTT